The 17 T cell receptor beta chains below come from one sample, sequenced in a study of regulatory T cells in long-lasting Graves disease. Time point indicated: newly diagnosed GD, antithyroid drugs for less than 3 months. With RNA extracted from PBMCs as input, the TCR library was made. Construction of the TCR beta libraries employed iRepertoire HTBI primers in conjunction with Arm-PCR of CDR3 regions. MiXCR, applied by TCRdb to the multiplex PCR reads, yields one record per CDR3 protein. The sample records 400,000 to 500,000 distinct CDR3 sequences, around 16% being singletons. In addition, the sample was reused for a study of T cells in Graves' hyperthyroidism and ophthalmopathy.

The sample here was peripheral blood mononuclear cells (PBMCs), taken at new diagnosis, from a patient treated with antithyroid drugs. These receptors came from a woman aged 40 to 50 with Graves disease.

This clonotype was detected ten times or more. The rearrangement links TRBV12-3 or TRBV12-4 to TRBJ2-3; 7 bases map to TRBD2. There are 15 residues in the CDR3. The V gene end was trimmed by 3 bases and the J gene end by 1 base; junction bases not matched to a gene: 4. CDR3 bases: TGTGCCAGCAGTTTTGCGGGAGTTGGCACAGATACGCAGTATTTT. Its translation: CASSFAGVGTDTQYF.

Many counts were recorded for this clonotype. The genes are TRBV12-3 or TRBV12-4 and TRBJ1-2; tentatively, D is TRBD1 (5 bases). Trimming took 5 bases from V and 0 from J, leaving 13 bases between them. The CDR3 totals 15 residues. The CDR3 sequence is CASSTGHAANYGYTF. Written as DNA, the CDR3 is TGTGCCAGCAGTACCGGACACGCCGCTAACTATGGCTACACCTTC.

This clonotype occurred many times. The J gene is TRBJ1-1, the V gene TRBV6-4; no reliable D call. The CDR3 has 14 amino acids. Trimming cost V 6 bases and J 4 bases, with 15 bases left between them. Germline values: CDR1 MRHNA, CDR2 SNTAGT. In nucleotides, the CDR3 is TGTGCCAGCAGAGAGAAAGCCGAAGTCACTGAAGCTTTCTTT. Residues: CASREKAEVTEAFF.

Comments on this clonotype: This could be a read error, since a much larger clone is one nucleotide away. J is TRBJ2-1 and V is TRBV20-1; D may be TRBD2 (6 bases). Germline V gives CDR1 DFQATT, CDR2 SNEGSKA (reference sequence). V gave up 2 bases and J gave up 5 bases, with 16 bases separating them. This CDR3 is 15 amino acids long. The CDR3 loop reads CSARIRLANHNEQFF. As DNA, the CDR3 is TGCAGTGCTAGAATACGCCTAGCGAACCACAATGAGCAGTTCTTC.

The chain employs TRBV28 and TRBJ1-1, with D hard to call. Between the trimmed V and J ends, which lost 8 bases and 7 bases, there was a span of 20 bases. The CDR3 has 14 amino acids. CDR1 is MDHEN and CDR2 is SYDVKM in the germline V gene. CDR3 region: CASFRSVFGSEAFF. The CDR3 nucleotides read TGTGCCAGCTTCCGGTCGGTTTTTGGGAGTGAAGCTTTCTTT.

This clonotype was recorded many times. The V and J genes are TRBV2 and TRBJ2-1, with 9 bases matching TRBD2. Looked up from germline, CDR1 is SNHLY and CDR2 is FYNNEI. The ends lost 5 bases at V and 7 bases at J; junction bases unmatched: 9. The CDR3 spans 15 residues. The CDR3 DNA sequence: TGTGCCAGCAGTCGGATGGCTAGCGGGACGAATGAGCAGTTCTTC. It codes for CASSRMASGTNEQFF. Based on the CDR3 plus reference TRBV2 and TRBJ2-1, the full variable domain is EPEVTQTPSHQVTQMGQEVILRCVPISNHLYFYWYRQILGQKVEFLVSFYNNEISEKSEIFDDQFSVERPDGSNFTLKIRSTKLEDSAMYFCASSRMASGTNEQFFGPGTRLTVL.

This clonotype occurred many times. This chain joins TRBV11-2 and TRBJ2-7, with D unresolved. CDR3 length: 15 residues. Trimming removed 3 bases from V and 3 bases from J, with 15 bases in between. Germline CDR1 and CDR2: SGHAT and FQNNGV. The CDR3 here is CASSLGQQKFYEQYF. CDR3 nucleotide sequence: TGTGCCAGCAGCTTGGGCCAACAGAAATTCTACGAGCAGTACTTC.

This clonotype appeared many times. J is TRBJ2-7 and V is TRBV4-3; a possible D gene is TRBD2 (5 bases). This CDR3 region has 12 residues. CDR1 and CDR2 from the germline V gene are LGHNA and YSLEER. V shed 0 bases and J shed 6 bases, with 6 bases lying between them. CDR3 sequence reads: CASSQERGEQYF. For the CDR3, the DNA is TGCGCCAGCAGCCAAGAACGGGGCGAGCAGTACTTC.

This clonotype has ten or more counts. The rearrangement links TRBV5-6 to TRBJ2-7, with D maybe TRBD2 (5 bases). Germline CDR1 reads SGHDT; CDR2 reads YYEEEE. CDR3 size: 14 residues. The V end was cut by 1 base, the J end by 4 bases, with 12 bases between. CDR3 region: CASSLSTRGYEQYF. Written as DNA, the CDR3 is TGTGCCAGCAGCTTGTCGACAAGAGGGTACGAGCAGTACTTC.

V usage is TRBV6-9 and J usage is TRBJ1-5; D not resolved. The CDR3 runs 15 residues. V gave up 3 bases and J gave up 4 bases, with 13 bases separating them. CDR1 MNHGY and CDR2 SVAAGI come from the germline V gene. The DNA for the CDR3 is TGTGCCAGCAGTTACTCGAACGCAGAAAATCAGCCCCAGCATTTT. Translated: CASSYSNAENQPQHF.

At least ten counts were recorded for this clonotype. V and J are TRBV2 and TRBJ1-1; D might be TRBD1 (6 bases). Per the germline V gene, CDR1 is SNHLY and CDR2 is FYNNEI. This CDR3 is built from 15 residues. The CDR3: CATRGGGTMNTEAFF. The CDR3 DNA follows: TGTGCTACAAGAGGGGGGGGAACCATGAACACTGAAGCTTTCTTT.

At least ten counts were recorded for this clonotype. The chain carries TRBV27 and TRBJ2-7; perhaps D is TRBD1 or TRBD2 (5 bases each). The CDR3 has 15 residues. Germline V gene sequence: CDR1 MNHEY, CDR2 SMNVEV (reference sequence). Trimming removed 4 bases at V and 5 bases at J, with 18 bases between. The CDR3 DNA is TGTGCCAGCAGTTCCGGGACCCTTTTCGGCGACGAGCAGTACTTC. This gives the protein CASSSGTLFGDEQYF.

This clonotype showed up just once. One base separates it from a far larger clone, so it is likely a read error. The chain is built from TRBV11-2 and TRBJ2-7, with 9 positions matching TRBD1. CDR1 and CDR2 from the germline V gene are SGHAT and FQNNGV. The CDR3 is 16 amino acids. CDR3 DNA: TGTGCCAGCAGCTTAGCGTGGGGGACAGGGCAGTACGAGCAGCACTTC. This sequence encodes CASSLAWGTGQYEQHF.

This chain uses TRBV30 with TRBJ2-1; possibly TRBD1 or TRBD2 for D (5 bases each). This CDR3 is 14 amino acids long. The germline V and J ends were trimmed by 5 bases and 4 bases, with 15 bases remaining between them. Germline values: CDR1 GTSNPN, CDR2 SVGIG (reference sequence). Written as DNA, the CDR3 is TGTGCCTGGGGGGGTGGGAGTGGGTACAATGAGCAGTTCTTC. This codes for CAWGGGSGYNEQFF.

This clonotype was counted many times. The chain carries TRBV14 and TRBJ2-1; D is unclear. V was pared by 2 bases and J by 2 bases, with 4 bases between. Germline values: CDR1 SGHDN, CDR2 FVKESK. The CDR3 loop spans 13 amino acids. The CDR3 loop is CASSQLTYNEQFF. The CDR3 region has the DNA TGTGCCAGCAGCCAATTGACCTACAATGAGCAGTTCTTC. The whole variable domain, filled in from reference TRBV14 and TRBJ2-1, reads EAGVTQFPSHSVIEKGQTVTLRCDPISGHDNLYWYRRVMGKEIKFLLHFVKESKQDESGMPNNRFLAERTGGTYSTLKVQPAELEDSGVYFCASSQLTYNEQFFGPGTRLTVL.

The table lists this clonotype with a few counts. The V and J genes are TRBV3-1 and TRBJ2-4, with 10 bases lining up with TRBD1. From germline, CDR1 is LGHDT and CDR2 YNNKEL (reference sequence). The CDR3 contains 15 residues. V trimming: 5 bases; J trimming: 7 bases; junction bases outside the gene matches: 8. In nucleotides, the CDR3 is TGTGCCAGCAGCAGCAAAGACAGGGGGCCGAACATTCAGTACTTC. This gives the protein CASSSKDRGPNIQYF.

This clonotype appeared many times. V is TRBV28 and J is TRBJ2-1, with TRBD2 as a possible D gene (6 bases). Germline CDR1 MDHEN, CDR2 SYDVKM. The CDR3 runs 15 residues. V was cut by 5 bases and J by 0 bases, with 11 bases left in between. In DNA, the CDR3 is TGTGCCAGCAGTCAGGGACTCCTCTCCTACAATGAGCAGTTCTTC. The encoded protein is CASSQGLLSYNEQFF.